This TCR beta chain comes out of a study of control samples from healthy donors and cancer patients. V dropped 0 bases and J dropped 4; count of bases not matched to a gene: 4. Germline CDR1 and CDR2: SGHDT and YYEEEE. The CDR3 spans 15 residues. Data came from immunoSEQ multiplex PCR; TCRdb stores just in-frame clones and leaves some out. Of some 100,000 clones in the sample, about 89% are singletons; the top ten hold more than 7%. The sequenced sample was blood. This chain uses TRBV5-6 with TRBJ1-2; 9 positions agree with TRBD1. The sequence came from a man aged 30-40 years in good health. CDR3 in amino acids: CASSLGDRVRYGYTF. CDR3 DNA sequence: TGTGCCAGCAGCTTGGGGGACAGGGTACGCTATGGCTACACCTTC.